This TCR beta chain was identified during a study of T-cell memory formation after mild COVID-19. Study-wide background: TCR clusters were largely donor specific. Overall study results and limits: Some SARS-CoV-2-responding clones were already detected in memory before infection.

Using constant-segment primers, 5'RACE produced TCR alpha and TCR beta cDNA libraries carrying sample barcodes and UMIs. Using its own MiXCR run on the 5' RACE reads, TCRdb lists one record per CDR3 protein. The data show about 270,000 distinct CDR3 sequences, 15% to 20% seen once. CDR3 size: 15 residues. Trimming took off 5 bases at V and 6 bases at J, with 14 bases between the two ends. Germline loops: CDR1 MNHEY, CDR2 SVGAGI. Comments on this clonotype: Its cognate antigen is unknown.

Sequencing used PBMCs or a T cell subset sorted from them (not recorded which). This TCR was recovered from a man aged 18 to 30 who had mild COVID-19 (a few samples of this study predate the infection). Cell type and time point are not known. The chain is built from TRBV6-5 and TRBJ1-6; perhaps TRBD1 as D (6 bases). Here the CDR3 DNA reads TGTGCCAGCAGTACTAGGACAGATAGTAATTCACCCCTCCACTTT. It translates to CASSTRTDSNSPLHF.